The 25 T cell receptor beta chains presented below share a single source sample, sequenced in a study of T cell responses to AZD1222 COVID-19 vaccine (dated by TCRdb to 2020 to 2023). The method behind the library was the immunoSEQ multiplex PCR assay. Here the immuneACCESS table is served through TCRdb, limited to in-frame sequences with V and J called. Missing clones are a known gap in these copies; in checked studies unresolved V genes cover under half, and the rest lacks a known reason. Counted in this sample were about 98,000 clones; approximately 86% of them appeared once. The ten largest clones take up under 13% of the sample. The intended sense of this specimen's time point label: baseline before first vaccination. The sample's treatment or condition, from its label and the paper: meningococcal conjugate vaccine given as trial control. The specimen comprised peripheral blood, sampled on day 0 of MenACWY control vaccination. These receptors were collected from an adult in good health.

The V and J genes are TRBV7-2 and TRBJ2-7; the D gene is possibly TRBD2 (5 bases). Trimming removed 0 bases at V and 0 bases at J, with 9 bases between. CDR3 length: 15 residues. Germline CDR1 SGHTA, CDR2 FQGNSA. CDR3 protein: CASSLALGSSYEQYF. CDR3 DNA: TGTGCCAGCAGCTTAGCCCTGGGGAGCTCCTACGAGCAGTACTTC.

The chain joins TRBV7-7 to TRBJ2-5, with 9 nucleotides matching TRBD1. The CDR3 spans 15 residues. V dropped 4 bases and J dropped 5; count of bases not matched to a gene: 8. Germline V gene lookup returns CDR1 SSHAT and CDR2 FNYEAQ (reference sequence). CDR3: CASSSSRTGVETQYF. CDR3 DNA sequence: TGTGCCAGCAGCTCAAGCCGGACAGGGGTGGAGACCCAGTACTTC.

This clone was detected a few times. This chain uses TRBV7-8 with TRBJ1-1; no firm D call. This CDR3 has 14 residues. Germline V CDR1 and CDR2: SGHVS, FQNEAQ. Trimming removed 3 bases from V and 5 bases from J, with 13 bases in between. CDR3 sequence: CASSLDHPGTEAFF. CDR3 bases: TGTGCCAGCAGCTTGGACCACCCGGGGACTGAAGCTTTCTTT.

The chain recombines TRBV7-9 with TRBJ1-1, with 9 nucleotides matching TRBD1. Trimming removed 5 bases from V and 0 bases from J; junction bases left unmatched: 7. In germline, CDR1 is SEHNR, CDR2 FQNEAQ (reference sequence). CDR3 size: 16 residues. The CDR3 region is CASSPDRGYLNTEAFF. As DNA, the CDR3 is TGTGCCAGCAGCCCGGACAGGGGTTATCTGAACACTGAAGCTTTCTTT.

V is TRBV15 and J is TRBJ1-5; a possible D gene is TRBD1 (6 bases). Germline CDR1 LNHNV, CDR2 YYDKDF (reference sequence). V was pared by 0 bases and J by 2 bases, with 11 bases between. The CDR3 totals 16 residues. The CDR3 DNA follows: TGTGCCACCAGCAGAGATAGGAGGACAGGCAATCAGCCCCAGCATTTT. Its protein product is CATSRDRRTGNQPQHF. Filled out from reference TRBV15 and TRBJ1-5, the complete variable domain reads DAMVIQNPRYQVTQFGKPVTLSCSQTLNHNVMYWYQQKSSQAPKLLFHYYDKDFNNEADTPDNFQSRRPNTSFCFLDIRSPGLGDTAMYLCATSRDRRTGNQPQHFGDGTRLSIL.

V is TRBV5-6 and J is TRBJ1-2; D is unresolved. This CDR3 contains 13 residues. V lost 3 bases, J lost 8 bases, and 14 bases lay in between. The germline gives CDR1 SGHDT, CDR2 YYEEEE. CDR3 in DNA: TGTGCCAGCAGCTCCGGACGGGTGTTGGGCTACACCTTC. Protein sequence: CASSSGRVLGYTF. Variable domain in full (rest from reference TRBV5-6 and TRBJ1-2): DAGVTQSPTHLIKTRGQQVTLRCSPKSGHDTVSWYQQALGQGPQFIFQYYEEEERQRGNFPDRFSGHQFPNYSSELNVNALLLGDSALYLCASSSGRVLGYTFGSGTRLTVV.

This chain links TRBV5-6 with TRBJ2-7; D may correspond to TRBD1 or TRBD2 (5 bases each). In germline, CDR1 is SGHDT, CDR2 YYEEEE. V was trimmed by 4 bases and J by 0 bases, leaving 11 bases between them. The CDR3 loop spans 14 amino acids. DNA of the CDR3: TGTGCCAGCAGCGGGGACGGCCGCTCCTACGAGCAGTACTTC. Protein product: CASSGDGRSYEQYF.

This sequence joins TRBV5-5 and TRBJ2-4; 8 bases fit TRBD1. CDR3 length: 15 residues. V lost 5 bases to trimming and J lost 5 bases; unmatched junction nucleotides: 9. From germline, CDR1 is SGHKS and CDR2 YYEKEE (reference sequence). The CDR3 DNA is TGTGCCAGCAGTCGGGCCGGACAGGGCCAAAACATTCAGTACTTC. It translates to CASSRAGQGQNIQYF.

For this clone: Other nucleotide sequences in the sample specify the same CDR3. The chain joins TRBV12-3 or TRBV12-4 to TRBJ1-1; D gene unclear. CDR3 length equals 12 residues. The ends were cut back, 6 bases at V and 1 base at J, with 6 bases in the middle. Here the CDR3 DNA reads TGTGCCAGCAGCCCACGGAACACTGAAGCTTTCTTT. Translating gives CASSPRNTEAFF.

This chain joins TRBV18 and TRBJ2-2; tentative D call: TRBD1 (6 bases). V was shortened by 1 base and J by 1 base, with 16 bases between the two germline ends. Germline assignment: CDR1 KGHSH and CDR2 LQKENI. This CDR3 is built from 18 residues. CDR3 in amino acids: CASSPLSQGLGNTGELFF. CDR3 nucleotide sequence: TGTGCCAGCTCACCACTCTCACAGGGCTTGGGGAACACCGGGGAGCTGTTTTTT.

The chain is built from TRBV10-3 and TRBJ1-2; no reliable D call. V was cut by 7 bases and J by 4 bases, with 13 bases left in between. Germline V gene lookup returns CDR1 ENHRY and CDR2 SYGVKD. This CDR3 region has 13 residues. Written as DNA, the CDR3 is TGTGCCATCACCAATGGAAAGTCCTATGGCTACACCTTC. Residues: CAITNGKSYGYTF.

The rearrangement uses TRBV29-1 and TRBJ2-3; TRBD1 aligns across 8 bases. The CDR3 has 14 amino acids. Germline CDR1 SQVTM, CDR2 ANQGSEA. V shed 6 bases and J 1 base; nucleotides not matched to a gene: 6. This chain's CDR3 is CSVEPGQGTDTQYF. In DNA form, the CDR3 reads TGCAGCGTCGAGCCGGGACAGGGCACAGATACGCAGTATTTT.

V is TRBV9 and J is TRBJ1-2; 7 bases align to TRBD1. Germline CDR1 SGDLS, CDR2 YYNGEE. With V trimmed by 2 bases and J by 3 bases, 16 bases remained unmatched. The length of the CDR3 is 18 residues. The CDR3 sequence: CASSVYDREVLWDYGYTF. DNA for the CDR3: TGTGCCAGCAGCGTTTATGACAGGGAGGTTTTGTGGGACTATGGCTACACCTTC.

The genes are TRBV7-2 and TRBJ2-2; TRBD1 matches 9 bases. Germline CDR1 and CDR2: SGHTA and FQGNSA. After removal of 4 bases from V and 5 bases from J, the junction contained 5 bases not matched to a gene. The CDR3 runs to 15 residues. CDR3 sequence: CASSSGTGRTGELFF. The CDR3 DNA sequence: TGTGCCAGCAGCTCCGGGACAGGGAGGACCGGGGAGCTGTTTTTT. Combining the CDR3 with reference TRBV7-2 and TRBJ2-2 gives the whole variable domain GAGVSQSPSNKVTEKGKDVELRCDPISGHTALYWYRQSLGQGLEFLIYFQGNSAPDKSGLPSDRFSAERTGGSVSTLTIQRTQQEDSAVYLCASSSGTGRTGELFFGEGSRLTVL.

The rearrangement uses TRBV3-1 (or the pseudogene TRBV3-2) and TRBJ2-1, with D possibly matching TRBD2 (5 bases). V was trimmed by 0 bases and J by 5 bases, leaving 8 bases between them. Germline assignment: CDR1 LGHDT and CDR2 YNNKEL (reference sequence). The CDR3 spans 14 residues. Here the CDR3 DNA reads TGTGCCAGCAGCCAAGACCACGGGGACAATGAGCAGTTCTTC. This gives the protein CASSQDHGDNEQFF.

The V gene is TRBV7-2, the J gene TRBJ2-5; 9 positions match TRBD1. This CDR3 has 14 residues. Trimming cost V 5 bases and J 3 bases; bases outside gene matches: 4. Germline assignment: CDR1 SGHTA and CDR2 FQGNSA. The CDR3 loop is CASSPDRGKETQYF. Written as DNA, the CDR3 is TGTGCCAGCAGCCCGGACAGGGGAAAAGAGACCCAGTACTTC.

The chain carries TRBV15 and TRBJ1-2; the D gene is possibly TRBD1 (6 bases). The CDR3 is 17 residues long. Trimming pared 2 bases from V and 2 bases from J, leaving 18 bases between. Germline V gene lookup returns CDR1 LNHNV and CDR2 YYDKDF (reference sequence). In DNA, the CDR3 is TGTGCCACCAGCAGAAACCCACGGCAGGGGAGGAACTATGGCTACACCTTC. Protein: CATSRNPRQGRNYGYTF.

This clone was found once. This chain links TRBV19 with TRBJ1-6; TRBD1 agrees at 11 bases. Trimming cost V 3 bases and J 7 bases; bases outside gene matches: 2. Germline CDR1 LNHDA, CDR2 SQIVND (reference sequence). This CDR3 is built from 15 residues. In DNA, the CDR3 is TGTGCCAGTAGTATTGGGGACAGGGGGAATTCACCCCTCCACTTT. Its protein product is CASSIGDRGNSPLHF.

The chain uses TRBV28 and TRBJ1-2, with D possibly matching TRBD1 (6 bases). Looked up from germline, CDR1 is MDHEN and CDR2 is SYDVKM. The CDR3 consists of 11 residues. Trimming removed 7 bases at V and 5 bases at J, with 8 bases between. The CDR3 DNA reads as TGTGCCAGCACCCAGGGGTATGGCTACACCTTC. This translates into CASTQGYGYTF.

The genes are TRBV3-1 (or the pseudogene TRBV3-2) and TRBJ2-1, with D possibly TRBD2 on 6 matching bases. Trimming shortened V by 0 bases and J by 7 bases, and 19 bases separated the two germline ends. The CDR3 extends over 17 amino acids. Germline-derived CDR1 and CDR2 are LGHDT and YNNKEL (reference sequence). The CDR3 is CASSQERIGLALNEQFF. In nucleotides, the CDR3 is TGTGCCAGCAGCCAAGAACGAATAGGGCTAGCGTTAAATGAGCAGTTCTTC.

The rearrangement links TRBV19 to TRBJ1-5; 7 bases align to TRBD1. Trimming removed 7 bases from V and 2 bases from J; junction bases left unmatched: 17. Germline CDR1 is LNHDA and CDR2 is SQIVND (reference sequence). There are 18 residues in the CDR3. CDR3 sequence reads: CASTAGPVTGRGNQPQHF. For the CDR3, the DNA is TGTGCCAGTACCGCCGGCCCAGTGACAGGGAGAGGCAATCAGCCCCAGCATTTT.

The CDR3 here is CASSLSENEKLFF. The CDR3 DNA reads TGTGCCAGCAGCCTATCCGAGAATGAAAAACTGTTTTTT. The chain combines TRBV7-9 with TRBJ1-4, with unresolved D. Germline V lookup: CDR1 SEHNR, CDR2 FQNEAQ (reference sequence). Trimming took 5 bases from V and 5 from J, leaving 9 bases between them. The CDR3 sequence is 13 residues long.

The sample holds one count of this clone. This rearrangement joins TRBV14 to TRBJ1-1, with no clear D. The CDR3 sequence is 15 residues long. The V gene lost 0 bases and the J gene lost 2 bases, with 10 bases spanning the gap. Per germline, CDR1 SGHDN and CDR2 FVKESK. The chain's CDR3 is CASSQDPGTNTEAFF. In DNA form, the CDR3 reads TGTGCCAGCAGCCAAGATCCGGGCACAAACACTGAAGCTTTCTTT.

V usage is TRBV30 and J usage is TRBJ2-3; no definite D call. V lost 2 bases to trimming and J lost 6 bases, with 6 bases between them. The CDR3 has 11 residues. Per germline, CDR1 GTSNPN and CDR2 SVGIG (reference sequence). The CDR3 loop is CAWSLGDTQYF. The DNA of the CDR3 is TGTGCCTGGAGTCTAGGGGATACGCAGTATTTT.

The V and J genes are TRBV15 and TRBJ2-7; D tentatively reads TRBD1 or TRBD2 (7 bases each). From germline, CDR1 is LNHNV and CDR2 YYDKDF (reference sequence). The V and J ends lost 0 bases and 3 bases respectively, with 15 bases between them. This CDR3 is built from 16 residues. The CDR3 reads CATSRDLSRGGYEQYF. The DNA for the CDR3 is TGTGCCACCAGCAGAGATCTCAGCAGGGGGGGCTACGAGCAGTACTTC.